This is a list of T cell receptor beta chains from one sample in a study of PD-1 blockade in classical Hodgkin lymphoma. The assay was immunoSEQ multiplex PCR, and TCRdb's table has in-frame clones only and misses some. The table lists 85,000 to 90,000 clones, roughly nine tenths of them singletons. Sample: peripheral blood mononuclear cells (PBMCs), taken before the fourth cycle of nivolumab. All receptors come from a human donor with classical Hodgkin lymphoma. The CDR3 runs from the conserved cysteine through the conserved F or W. Each record gives: V gene, clone size, D gene, J gene, CDR3 protein, CDR3 DNA. The D gene is left open where the match is weak. Size is stated for part of the rows, as once, few or many counts, or as a class when the clone is expanded.

TRBV5-4	.	TRBD2	TRBJ2-5	CASSLNSGAAGETQYF	TGTGCCAGCAGCTTGAATAGCGGGGCGGCCGGAGAGACCCAGTACTTC
TRBV27	.	TRBD2	TRBJ2-3	CASKAGGITDTQYF	TGTGCCAGCAAAGCGGGGGGCATCACAGATACGCAGTATTTT
TRBV6-6	.	TRBD1	TRBJ1-6	CASSLDRAERPLHF	TGTGCCAGCAGCCTGGACAGGGCCGAGCGGCCCCTCCACTTT
TRBV28	.	.	TRBJ2-7	CASSLPFQLEQYF	TGTGCCAGCAGTTTACCTTTCCAACTCGAGCAGTACTTC
TRBV6-6	.	TRBD2	TRBJ2-5	CASSYGTSGETQYF	TGTGCCAGCAGTTACGGGACTAGCGGAGAGACCCAGTACTTC
TRBV4-1	.	.	TRBJ2-5	CASSQEDGTGKQETQYF	TGCGCCAGCAGCCAAGAGGACGGGACTGGTAAACAAGAGACCCAGTACTTC
TRBV9	.	.	TRBJ1-3	CASSPSGGNTIYF	TGTGCCAGCAGCCCCTCTGGCGGAAACACCATATATTTT
TRBV7-2	.	.	TRBJ2-1	CASSPVSGDSYNEQFF	TGTGCCAGCAGCCCGGTTTCCGGTGACTCCTACAATGAGCAGTTCTTC
TRBV4-3	.	.	TRBJ2-1	CASSQDWTVFYNEQFF	TGCGCCAGCAGCCAAGATTGGACAGTGTTCTACAATGAGCAGTTCTTC
TRBV7-2	once	TRBD2	TRBJ2-3	CAASLAGFSTDTQYF	TGTGCCGCAAGTCTAGCGGGGTTTAGCACAGATACGCAGTATTTT
TRBV27	.	.	TRBJ2-5	CASSWVGGTQYF	TGTGCCAGCAGTTGGGTAGGAGGGACCCAGTACTTC
TRBV7-9	.	.	TRBJ1-5	CASSKSGRQPQHF	TGTGCCAGCTCTAAATCGGGACGGCAGCCCCAGCATTTT
TRBV2	.	TRBD2	TRBJ2-1	CASSLAGRTNNEQFF	TGTGCCAGCAGTTTAGCGGGCCGTACCAACAATGAGCAGTTCTTC
TRBV15	.	.	TRBJ2-1	CATSTGTVSDEQFF	TGTGCCACCTCAACCGGGACTGTTTCGGATGAGCAGTTCTTC
TRBV2	.	TRBD2	TRBJ2-4	CASSDLAAIQYF	TGTGCCAGCAGTGACCTAGCGGCCATTCAGTACTTC
TRBV6-6	once	.	TRBJ1-6	CASGGLRITNSPLHF	TGTGCCAGCGGGGGGCTGCGGATTACTAATTCACCCCTCCACTTT
TRBV5-5	.	.	TRBJ2-7	CASSFQGPHEQYF	TGTGCCAGCAGTTTTCAGGGTCCCCACGAGCAGTACTTC
TRBV5-8	.	.	TRBJ2-2	CASSLAYVDWAGELFF	TGTGCCAGCAGCTTGGCCTACGTAGACTGGGCCGGGGAGCTGTTTTTT
TRBV5-1	.	.	TRBJ1-2	CASKIDRPYGYTF	TGCGCCAGCAAGATAGACCGCCCCTATGGCTACACCTTC
TRBV6-6	.	TRBD1	TRBJ2-2	CASSTPKGTAGELFF	TGTGCCAGCAGTACGCCGAAGGGGACAGCCGGGGAGCTGTTTTTT
TRBV7-9	.	.	TRBJ1-1	CASSLGPTEAFF	TGTGCCAGCAGCTTAGGCCCAACTGAAGCTTTCTTT
TRBV19	.	.	TRBJ1-5	CASSTLGPSNQPQHF	TGTGCCAGTAGTACTCTTGGACCCAGCAATCAGCCCCAGCATTTT
TRBV27	once	TRBD1	TRBJ1-2	CASSLIGGHYGYTF	TGTGCCAGCAGTTTAATAGGGGGCCACTATGGCTACACCTTC
TRBV13	.	.	TRBJ2-5	CASSPGRQKAQYF	TGTGCCAGCAGCCCGGGACGTCAAAAGGCCCAGTACTTC
TRBV5-1	.	.	TRBJ2-1	CASSLVAIDNEQFF	TGCGCCAGCAGCTTGGTCGCCATTGACAATGAGCAGTTCTTC
TRBV19	.	.	TRBJ2-5	CASSGGRGLQETQYF	TGTGCCAGTAGTGGAGGTAGGGGGTTACAAGAGACCCAGTACTTC
TRBV4-1	few	TRBD1	TRBJ1-4	CASSSLGQGKTANEKLFF	TGCGCCAGCAGCTCGTTGGGACAGGGAAAAACGGCTAATGAAAAACTGTTTTTT
TRBV19	.	TRBD2	TRBJ2-1	CATTRIAGGHEQFF	TGTGCCACCACGAGGATAGCGGGGGGACATGAGCAGTTCTTC
TRBV7-3	.	.	TRBJ2-7	CASSSYRAPYEQYF	TGTGCCAGCAGCTCCTACAGGGCCCCCTACGAGCAGTACTTC
TRBV7-8	.	.	TRBJ1-3	CASSHQEVRLRNTIYF	TGTGCCAGCAGCCACCAAGAAGTACGTCTAAGAAACACCATATATTTT
TRBV30	.	TRBD1	TRBJ2-3	CAWSVLGVGTGTDTQYF	TGTGCCTGGAGTGTATTAGGCGTGGGGACAGGGACAGATACGCAGTATTTT
TRBV10-2	once	.	TRBJ2-7	CASSRGWQGAYEQYF	TGCGCCAGCAGTCGGGGGTGGCAGGGGGCCTACGAGCAGTACTTC
TRBV7-3	.	TRBD2	TRBJ2-5	CASSLRFTSGGQETQYF	TGTGCCAGCAGCTTACGGTTTACTAGCGGGGGCCAAGAGACCCAGTACTTC
TRBV6-1	.	.	TRBJ2-7	CASSEAAPPAQYF	TGTGCCAGCAGTGAAGCGGCTCCGCCGGCGCAGTACTTC
TRBV7-8	.	.	TRBJ2-1	CASRLEALSYNEQFF	TGTGCCAGCAGACTAGAGGCACTTTCCTACAATGAGCAGTTCTTC
TRBV7-7	.	.	TRBJ2-5	CASSLTGFQETQYF	TGTGCCAGCAGCTTAACAGGGTTCCAAGAGACCCAGTACTTC
TRBV7-2	.	.	TRBJ2-3	CASSLVTYKRDTQYF	TGTGCCAGCAGCCTCGTAACTTATAAAAGGGATACGCAGTATTTT
TRBV6-5	.	.	TRBJ1-2	CASSYGWAANYGYTF	TGTGCCAGCAGTTACGGGTGGGCAGCGAACTATGGCTACACCTTC
TRBV10-3	.	TRBD1	TRBJ2-1	CAISADRVGVNEQFF	TGTGCCATCAGCGCGGACAGGGTCGGGGTCAATGAGCAGTTCTTC
TRBV5-1	.	.	TRBJ2-7	CASSVALAFYEQYF	TGCGCCAGCAGCGTGGCTCTAGCGTTCTACGAGCAGTACTTC